Listed here is a single T cell receptor (beta chain). The source of the sample is a study of blood T cell repertoires in COVID-19. TCRdb's table, derived via immunoSEQ multiplex PCR, lists solely in-frame clones and lacks some. The data contain about 290,000 clones, around nine tenths of them seen just once; the ten biggest clones take up 1.7%. This receptor was identified in a woman in her thirties or forties who had recovered from COVID-19. The sample was PBMCs or T cells enriched from blood (not recorded which).

CDR3 sequence (DNA): TGTGCCAGCAGTCTCCTTCTATCTAAAAGATCCAATGAGCAGTTCTTC. Translation gives CASSLLLSKRSNEQFF. The V gene is TRBV27, the J gene TRBJ2-1; D call uncertain. The CDR3 extends over 16 amino acids. Deletions cut 5 bases from V and 6 bases from J, with 20 bases between. Germline CDR1 MNHEY, CDR2 SMNVEV (reference sequence).